This T cell receptor (beta chain) was identified in a study of blood T cell repertoires in COVID-19. About the research overall: Some COVID-19 samples were acute and others convalescent; all came from the United States, Italy and Spain. Sample material is recorded as cDNA or gDNA derived from T cells, B-cell-depleted T cells, or PBMCs.

Authors' data handling: Nucleated cell number was recorded as an estimate derived from reference gene primer amplification. Repertoires were generated with immunoSEQ multiplex PCR, while TCRdb's copy carries only in-frame clones and drops some. D and trimming were read from the DNA, whereas the V and J calls and clone size are those reported in that table. This table has 200,000 to 250,000 clones, under 85% appearing once. Enrollment of patients from Seattle took place during active infection, with longitudinal follow-up. Germline CDR1 KGHSH, CDR2 LQKENI. The CDR3 length is 16 residues. V was pared by 2 bases and J by 6 bases, with 14 bases between.

The receptor comes from a woman of 80 years or more with COVID-19, enrolled during active disease. The rearrangement joins TRBV18 to TRBJ1-6; D not certain. Sequenced sample: peripheral blood. The DNA of the CDR3 is TGTGCCAGCTCACCAGAATCCGTCGCGGCTAATTCACCCCTCCACTTT. This sequence encodes CASSPESVAANSPLHF.